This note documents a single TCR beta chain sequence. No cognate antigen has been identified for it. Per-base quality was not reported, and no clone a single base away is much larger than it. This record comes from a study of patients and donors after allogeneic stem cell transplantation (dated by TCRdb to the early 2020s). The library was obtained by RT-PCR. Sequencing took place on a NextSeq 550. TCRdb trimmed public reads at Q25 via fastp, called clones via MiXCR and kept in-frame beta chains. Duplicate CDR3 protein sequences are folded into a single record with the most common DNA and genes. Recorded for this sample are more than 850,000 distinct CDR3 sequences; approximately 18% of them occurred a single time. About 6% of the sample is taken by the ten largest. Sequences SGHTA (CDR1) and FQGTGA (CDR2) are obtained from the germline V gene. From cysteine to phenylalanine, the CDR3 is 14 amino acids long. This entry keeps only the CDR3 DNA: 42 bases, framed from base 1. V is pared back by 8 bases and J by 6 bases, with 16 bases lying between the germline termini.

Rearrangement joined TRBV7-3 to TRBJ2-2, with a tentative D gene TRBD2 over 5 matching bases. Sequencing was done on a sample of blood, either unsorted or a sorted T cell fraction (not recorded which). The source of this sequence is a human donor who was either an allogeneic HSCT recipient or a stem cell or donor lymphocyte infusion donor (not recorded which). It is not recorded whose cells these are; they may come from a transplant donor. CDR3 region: CASCPGSASGELFF. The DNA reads TGTGCCAGCTGCCCGGGGTCAGCCTCCGGGGAGCTGTTTTTT. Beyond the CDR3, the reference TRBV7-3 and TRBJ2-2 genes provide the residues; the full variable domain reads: GAGVSQTPSNKVTEKGKYVELRCDPISGHTALYWYRQSLGQGPEFLIYFQGTGAADDSGLPNDRFFAVRPEGSVSTLKIQRTERGDSAVYLCASCPGSASGELFFGEGSRLTVL.